This TCR beta chain was sequenced for a study of vaccination and CD4 T cells after COVID-19. Comments on this clonotype: Its antigen is currently unknown.

Documented treatment: approximately 11-day PBMC culture with coronavirus spike peptide pools or control peptides (ViraFEST assay). Sequencing of cultured CD4+ T cell DNA used the Oncomine TCR Beta short-read assay. Each CDR3 protein is one row after TCRdb ran MiXCR on the PCR reads. The sample has roughly 15,000 distinct CDR3 sequences, around 53% seen once; the top ten hold 8.5% to 12%. CDR1 and CDR2 (germline): GTSNPN, SVGIG (reference sequence). The CDR3 is made up of 14 amino acids. Trimming removed 2 bases at V and 1 base at J, with 9 bases between. The receptor was derived from a human donor who had recovered from COVID-19. The gene calls are TRBV30 and TRBJ1-5, with a tentative D call TRBD1 (6 bases). The source material was CD4+ T cells from blood, cultured in vitro, sampled before SARS-CoV-2 vaccination. The CDR3 loop reads CAWSPDRSNQPQHF. The CDR3 bases are TGTGCCTGGAGTCCTGACAGGAGCAATCAGCCCCAGCATTTT.